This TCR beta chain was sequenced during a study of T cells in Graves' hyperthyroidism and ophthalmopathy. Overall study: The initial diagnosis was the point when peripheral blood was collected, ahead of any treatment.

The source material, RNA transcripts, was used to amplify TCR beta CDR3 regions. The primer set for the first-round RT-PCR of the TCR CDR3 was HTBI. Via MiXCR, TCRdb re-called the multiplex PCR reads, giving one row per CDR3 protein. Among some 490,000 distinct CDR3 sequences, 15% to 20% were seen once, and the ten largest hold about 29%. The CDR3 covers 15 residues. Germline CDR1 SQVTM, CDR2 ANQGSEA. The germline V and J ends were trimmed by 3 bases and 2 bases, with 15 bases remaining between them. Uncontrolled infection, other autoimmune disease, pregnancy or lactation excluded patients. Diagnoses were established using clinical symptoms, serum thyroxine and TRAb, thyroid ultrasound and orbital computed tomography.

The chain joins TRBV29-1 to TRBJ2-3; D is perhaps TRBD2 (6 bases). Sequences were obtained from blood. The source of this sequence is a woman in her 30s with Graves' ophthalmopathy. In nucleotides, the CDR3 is TGCAGCGTTGATCGGGTAGCGGATTCCACAGATACGCAGTATTTT. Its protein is CSVDRVADSTDTQYF.